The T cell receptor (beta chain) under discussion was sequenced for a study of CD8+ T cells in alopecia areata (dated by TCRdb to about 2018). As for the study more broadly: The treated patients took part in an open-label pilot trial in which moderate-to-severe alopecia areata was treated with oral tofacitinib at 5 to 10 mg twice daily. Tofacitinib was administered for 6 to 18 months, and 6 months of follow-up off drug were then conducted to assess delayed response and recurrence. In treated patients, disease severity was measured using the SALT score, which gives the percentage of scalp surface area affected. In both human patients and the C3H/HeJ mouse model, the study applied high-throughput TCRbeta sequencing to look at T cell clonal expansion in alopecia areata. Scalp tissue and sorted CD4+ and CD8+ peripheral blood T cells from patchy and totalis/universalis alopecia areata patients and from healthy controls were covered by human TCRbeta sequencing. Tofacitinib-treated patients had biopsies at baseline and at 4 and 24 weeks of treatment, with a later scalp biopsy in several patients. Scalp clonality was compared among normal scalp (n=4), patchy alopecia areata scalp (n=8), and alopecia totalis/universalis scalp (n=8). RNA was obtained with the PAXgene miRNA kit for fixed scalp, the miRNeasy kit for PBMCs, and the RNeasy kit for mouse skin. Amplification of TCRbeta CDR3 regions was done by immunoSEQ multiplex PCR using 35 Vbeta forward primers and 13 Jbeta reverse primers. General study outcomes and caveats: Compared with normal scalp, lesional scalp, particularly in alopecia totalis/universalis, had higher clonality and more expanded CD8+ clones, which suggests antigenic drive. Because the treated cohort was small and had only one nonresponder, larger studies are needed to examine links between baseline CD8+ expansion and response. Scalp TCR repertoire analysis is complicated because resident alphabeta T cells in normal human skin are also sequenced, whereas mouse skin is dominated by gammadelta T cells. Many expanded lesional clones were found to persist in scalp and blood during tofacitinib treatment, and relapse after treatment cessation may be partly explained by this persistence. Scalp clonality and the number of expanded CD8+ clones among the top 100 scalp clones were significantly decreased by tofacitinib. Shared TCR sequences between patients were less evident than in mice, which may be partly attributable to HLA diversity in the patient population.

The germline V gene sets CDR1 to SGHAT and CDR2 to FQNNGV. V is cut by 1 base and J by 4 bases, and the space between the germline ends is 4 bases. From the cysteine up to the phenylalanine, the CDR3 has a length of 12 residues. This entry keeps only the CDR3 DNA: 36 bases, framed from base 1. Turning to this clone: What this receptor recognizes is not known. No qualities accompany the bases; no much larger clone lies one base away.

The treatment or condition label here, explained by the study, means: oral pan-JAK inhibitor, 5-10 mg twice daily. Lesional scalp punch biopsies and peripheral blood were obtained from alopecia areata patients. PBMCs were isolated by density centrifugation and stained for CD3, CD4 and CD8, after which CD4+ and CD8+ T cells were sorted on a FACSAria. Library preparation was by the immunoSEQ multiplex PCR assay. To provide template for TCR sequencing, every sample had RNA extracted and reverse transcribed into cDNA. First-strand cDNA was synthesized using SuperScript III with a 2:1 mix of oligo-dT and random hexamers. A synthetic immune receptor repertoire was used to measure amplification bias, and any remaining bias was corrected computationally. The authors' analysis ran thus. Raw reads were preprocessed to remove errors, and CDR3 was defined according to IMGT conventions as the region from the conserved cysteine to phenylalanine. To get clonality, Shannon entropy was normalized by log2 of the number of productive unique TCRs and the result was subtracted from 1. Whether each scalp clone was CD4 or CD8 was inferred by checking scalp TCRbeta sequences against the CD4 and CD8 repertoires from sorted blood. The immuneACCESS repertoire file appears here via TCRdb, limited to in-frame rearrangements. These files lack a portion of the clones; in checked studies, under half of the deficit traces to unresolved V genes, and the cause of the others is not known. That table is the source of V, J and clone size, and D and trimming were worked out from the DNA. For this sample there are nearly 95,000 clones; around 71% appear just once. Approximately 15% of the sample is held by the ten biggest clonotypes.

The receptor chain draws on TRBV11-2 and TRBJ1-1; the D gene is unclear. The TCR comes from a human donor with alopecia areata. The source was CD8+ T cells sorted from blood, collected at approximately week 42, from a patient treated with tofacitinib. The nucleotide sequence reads TGTGCCAGCAGCTTAGCGGGCACTGAAGCTTTCTTT. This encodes CASSLAGTEAFF.